Included here is one TCR beta chain sequence, with context. It was during active infection that Seattle patients were enrolled and then longitudinally followed. The germline V gene has CDR1 MGHRA and CDR2 YSYEKL. V was cut by 1 base and J by 5 bases, with 10 bases left in between. CDR3 size: 14 residues. The data derive from a study of blood T cell repertoires in COVID-19. Repertoires were generated with immunoSEQ multiplex PCR, while TCRdb's copy carries only in-frame clones and drops some. The repertoire holds approximately 280,000 clones, with approximately 84% as singletons. The specimen was peripheral blood. This TCR came from a human donor with COVID-19, enrolled during active disease. The donor label of this sample is uncertain. This chain connects TRBV4-1 to TRBJ2-3; D is unclear. Written as DNA, the CDR3 is TGCGCCAGCAGCCAAGTGGTAGCTATAGATACGCAGTATTTT. It yields the protein CASSQVVAIDTQYF.